This is a list of T cell receptor beta chains from one sample in a study of CD8+ T cells in alopecia areata. TCRdb keeps only in-frame clones here, not all; method: immunoSEQ multiplex PCR. Of under 65,000 clones listed, roughly 47% are singletons. Sequenced input: NKG2D-low CD8+ T cells sorted from blood. Receptor source: a human donor with alopecia areata. CDR3s include the opening cysteine and the closing phenylalanine or tryptophan. A D gene is named only where the DNA matches it firmly. Clone sizes are given selectively: once, few, many, or a class where the clone is expanded.

d_call,j_call,clone_size,v_call,cdr3_nt,cdr3_aa
TRBD1,TRBJ2-7,.,TRBV5-1,TGCGCCAGCCGGACAGGGCCCCACGAGCAGTACTTC,CASRTGPHEQYF
.,TRBJ1-5,.,TRBV4-2,TGTGCCAGCAGCCAACAGGACCAGTCCAATCAGCCCCAGCATTTT,CASSQQDQSNQPQHF
.,TRBJ2-1,.,TRBV27,TGTGCCAGCAGTTTAGGCCAGGGGTACAATGAGCAGTTCTTC,CASSLGQGYNEQFF
TRBD2,TRBJ2-7,few,TRBV7-9,TGTGCCAGCAGCGGCGGGGGGAGCGGTTCCTACGAGCAGTACTTC,CASSGGGSGSYEQYF
.,TRBJ2-7,.,TRBV7-9,TGTGCCAGCAGCTTAGTATCCTACGAGCAGTACTTC,CASSLVSYEQYF
TRBD2,TRBJ2-3,few,TRBV4-3,TGCGCCAGCAGCCCCCGGACTAGCGGGAGAACAGATACGCAGTATTTT,CASSPRTSGRTDTQYF
.,TRBJ1-6,.,TRBV23-1,TGCACCAGCAGTCCCTCGGCCTCACCCCTCCACTTT,CTSSPSASPLHF
.,TRBJ2-1,.,TRBV25-1,TGTGCCAGCAGTGAGGGAACCGGGTACAATGAGCAGTTCTTC,CASSEGTGYNEQFF
.,TRBJ2-1,.,TRBV7-9,TGTGCCAGCAGCCTGGGTGGCGGTTACAATGAGCAGTTCTTC,CASSLGGGYNEQFF
.,TRBJ2-7,.,TRBV6-5,TGTGCCAGCAGTTATCAGGGGGGGAGCTCCTACGAGCAGTACTTC,CASSYQGGSSYEQYF
.,TRBJ1-1,once,TRBV7-3,TGTGCCAGCAGCTTAAATCCGGTTAGCGGCACTGAAGCTTTCTTT,CASSLNPVSGTEAFF
.,TRBJ2-3,.,TRBV9,TGTGCCAGCAGCGTTGGCGGCTCCACAGATACGCAGTATTTT,CASSVGGSTDTQYF
TRBD2,TRBJ2-7,once,TRBV4-3,TGCGCCAGCAGCCAACCTTCTAGCGGCACCTCCTACGAGCAGTACTTC,CASSQPSSGTSYEQYF
TRBD1,TRBJ2-7,.,TRBV28,TGTGCCAGCAGTTTTGTGGACAGGGCCTACGAGCAGTACTTC,CASSFVDRAYEQYF
TRBD1,TRBJ2-7,.,TRBV29-1,TGCAGCGTCCGGACAGGGGCGGCCTACGAGCAGTACTTC,CSVRTGAAYEQYF
TRBD1,TRBJ2-7,.,TRBV7-9,TGTGCCAGCAGCTTGGCAGGGGGCGGATACGAGCAGTACTTC,CASSLAGGGYEQYF
TRBD1,TRBJ2-7,.,TRBV9,TGTGCCAGCAGCGTCACGACAGGGAATGAGCAGTACTTC,CASSVTTGNEQYF
TRBD1,TRBJ2-5,.,TRBV30,TGTGCCTGGAGTGCCACCGGGACAGGGGGAGAGACCCAGTACTTC,CAWSATGTGGETQYF
.,TRBJ2-7,.,TRBV2,TGTGCCAGCAAGGGGGAATACTACGAGCAGTACTTC,CASKGEYYEQYF
TRBD2,TRBJ2-3,few,TRBV29-1,TGCAGCGTTACTCTAGCGGGGCCCTTAGATACGCAGTATTTT,CSVTLAGPLDTQYF
TRBD1,TRBJ1-5,.,TRBV29-1,TGCAGCGTCATAGACAGGGCCAATCGCAATCAGCCCCAGCATTTT,CSVIDRANRNQPQHF
TRBD2,TRBJ2-2,.,TRBV27,TGTGCCAGCAGCGTCAGGGCTAGCGGGAGGGCCGACGAGGCCGGGGAGCTGTTTTTT,CASSVRASGRADEAGELFF
.,TRBJ2-7,few,TRBV29-1,TGCAGCGTTGGTTGGGGCTCCTACGAGCAGTACTTC,CSVGWGSYEQYF
TRBD2,TRBJ2-1,few,TRBV7-9,TGTGCCAGCAGCTTAGGGGGACTAGCGAGTGAGCAGTTCTTC,CASSLGGLASEQFF
.,TRBJ2-3,few,TRBV5-5,TGTGCCAGCAGCTTGGCAGGCAGATCGACAGATACGCAGTATTTT,CASSLAGRSTDTQYF
.,TRBJ2-3,few,TRBV7-3,TGTGCCAGCAGCTTAGGTCGGATTAGCACAGATACGCAGTATTTT,CASSLGRISTDTQYF
.,TRBJ2-7,.,TRBV7-8,TGTGCCAGCAGCTCATACAGGGGGAGGGACGAGCAGTACTTC,CASSSYRGRDEQYF
TRBD1,TRBJ1-1,.,TRBV6-6,TGTGCCAGCAGTATGACAGGGGGGAGGAACACTGAAGCTTTCTTT,CASSMTGGRNTEAFF
TRBD2,TRBJ2-7,.,TRBV7-2,TGTGCCAGCAGCTTAGCGGGACTAGCGGAAGGTTTTGGGTACGAGCAGTACTTC,CASSLAGLAEGFGYEQYF
TRBD2,TRBJ2-7,.,TRBV4-3,TGCGCCAGCAGCCAAGACGGGGGGAGCTCCTACGAGCAGTACTTC,CASSQDGGSSYEQYF
TRBD2,TRBJ2-1,.,TRBV4-2,TGTGCCAGCAGCCAAGAGGTGGGGTCGGGGGGCAATGAGCAGTTCTTC,CASSQEVGSGGNEQFF
TRBD1,TRBJ2-7,once,TRBV27,TGTGCCAGCAGCGAGGGGACAGGGACCTACGAGCAGTACTTC,CASSEGTGTYEQYF
TRBD1,TRBJ2-1,few,TRBV29-1,TGCAGCGTTGAGGACAGGAGCTCCTACAATGAGCAGTTCTTC,CSVEDRSSYNEQFF
.,TRBJ2-1,.,TRBV5-1,TGCGCCAGCAGCTGGGGCAGGGAGCAGTTCTTC,CASSWGREQFF
.,TRBJ2-1,few,TRBV19,TGTGCCAGTAGCTTACTTGGGAGTGAGCAGTTCTTC,CASSLLGSEQFF
.,TRBJ2-2,.,TRBV29-1,TGCAGCGTTGAAACTAGGGGGGCGCGATCGAGTAGGACCGGGGAGCTGTTTTTT,CSVETRGARSSRTGELFF
TRBD1,TRBJ2-7,.,TRBV29-1,TGCAGCGTACCACAGGGGGAGGAGCAGTACTTC,CSVPQGEEQYF
.,TRBJ2-1,.,TRBV27,TGTGCCAGCAGTTTATCGAGGGGCGGTGAGCAGTTCTTC,CASSLSRGGEQFF
.,TRBJ2-1,.,TRBV28,TGTGCCAGCAGGTTGGCTAGCTCCTACAATGAGCAGTTCTTC,CASRLASSYNEQFF
TRBD2,TRBJ2-3,few,TRBV9,TGTGCCAGCAGCGTTAGCGGGGCCGATACGCAGTATTTT,CASSVSGADTQYF
.,TRBJ1-1,.,TRBV7-9,TGTGCCAGCAGCTTAGCGTCTGAAGCTTTCTTT,CASSLASEAFF
TRBD2,TRBJ2-7,.,TRBV5-6,TGTGCCAGCAGCTTCGGCGCTAGCGGGAGTTCTTTCTACGAGCAGTACTTC,CASSFGASGSSFYEQYF
.,TRBJ2-7,.,TRBV7-9,TGTGCCAGCAGCTTAGGGGACGGGACCTACGAGCAGTACTTC,CASSLGDGTYEQYF
TRBD1,TRBJ2-7,.,TRBV4-2,TGTGCCAGCAGCCAAGTCCCCCCCGCAGGGGGCGACGAGCAGTACTTC,CASSQVPPAGGDEQYF
.,TRBJ2-3,.,TRBV7-8,TGTGCCAGCAGCTTAGGGGACTACAAGGGGGCAGATACGCAGTATTTT,CASSLGDYKGADTQYF
.,TRBJ2-7,.,TRBV27,TGTGCCAGCAGTTCGGGTCACGAGCAGTACTTC,CASSSGHEQYF